This T cell receptor (beta chain) originates from a study of OX40 agonist ivuxolimab in advanced cancers. Study details: Patients took ivuxolimab, an agonistic anti-OX40 (CD134) antibody.

Data came from immunoSEQ multiplex PCR; TCRdb stores just in-frame clones and leaves some out. Of 94,000 or so clones listed, 70% to 85% were seen once; the top ten hold approximately 5.5%. Per germline, CDR1 MNHEY and CDR2 SMNVEV (reference sequence). This CDR3 comprises 14 residues. After removal of 7 bases from V and 4 bases from J, the junction contained 8 bases not matched to a gene. This chain connects TRBV27 to TRBJ1-2; 8 bases map to TRBD1. This sequence was found in an adult with an advanced solid tumor such as melanoma, head and neck, liver or kidney cancer. The specimen was CD4+ or CD8+ T cells sorted from blood, collected in a trial of the OX40 agonist ivuxolimab. This CDR3 is CASTVTGGSYGYTF. The CDR3 coding sequence is TGTGCCAGCACCGTAACAGGGGGTAGCTATGGCTACACCTTC.